Each of the 18 T cell receptor beta chains below was sequenced from the same sample in a study of T cells in localized non-small cell lung cancer. Generated by immunoSEQ multiplex PCR, the TCRdb table keeps only in-frame clones and is missing some. The table shows tens of thousands of clones, with more than 70% occurring only once. Sequences were derived from peripheral blood, sampled before any cancer treatment. The receptors stem from a female donor aged 60 or older with stage I squamous cell lung carcinoma.

This rearrangement joins TRBV5-1 to TRBJ1-2, with TRBD1 matching over 9 bases. This CDR3 comprises 14 residues. Germline V lookup: CDR1 SGHRS, CDR2 YFSETQ. The V gene end was trimmed by 4 bases and the J gene end by 5 bases; junction bases not matched to a gene: 6. CDR3 DNA: TGCGCCAGCAGCGGGGACAGGGCGCTTTATGGCTACACCTTC. The encoded protein is CASSGDRALYGYTF. The full variable domain, with the rest looked up from reference TRBV5-1 and TRBJ1-2, is KAGVTQTPRYLIKTRGQQVTLSCSPISGHRSVSWYQQTPGQGLQFLFEYFSETQRNKGNFPGRFSGRQFSNSRSEMNVSTLELGDSALYLCASSGDRALYGYTFGSGTRLTVV.

CDR3 nucleotides: TGTGCCAGCAGCTTAAGGACGACAAGCGATGAAAAACTGTTTTTT. Encoded protein: CASSLRTTSDEKLFF. This chain links TRBV7-9 with TRBJ1-4, with D unresolved. V lost 2 bases and J 6 bases, leaving 13 bases between the germline ends. CDR1 is SEHNR, CDR2 FQNEAQ, per germline (reference sequence). The CDR3 has 15 residues.

The chain carries TRBV7-2 and TRBJ2-2, with 8 bases identical to TRBD2. The CDR3 runs 15 residues. V was pared by 5 bases and J by 5 bases, with 7 bases of the junction left unmatched. Germline values: CDR1 SGHTA, CDR2 FQGNSA. This chain's CDR3 is CASSLTSGATGELFF. The CDR3 bases are TGTGCCAGCAGCCTTACTAGCGGTGCGACCGGGGAGCTGTTTTTT.

This rearrangement joins TRBV5-6 to TRBJ2-3; D may be TRBD2 (7 bases). Germline lookup yields CDR1 SGHDT and CDR2 YYEEEE. CDR3 length: 15 amino acids. The V and J ends lost 2 bases and 6 bases respectively, with 16 bases between them. The CDR3 DNA sequence: TGTGCCAGCAGCTTCAACGGGGGGCCCGAGGATACGCAGTATTTT. Its protein product is CASSFNGGPEDTQYF. Full variable domain (outside the CDR3, taken from reference TRBV5-6 and TRBJ2-3): DAGVTQSPTHLIKTRGQQVTLRCSPKSGHDTVSWYQQALGQGPQFIFQYYEEEERQRGNFPDRFSGHQFPNYSSELNVNALLLGDSALYLCASSFNGGPEDTQYFGPGTRLTVL.

The CDR3 sequence: CASSPGLLRVGAKNIQYF. The CDR3 DNA sequence: TGTGCCAGCTCACCGGGGTTATTAAGGGTCGGAGCCAAAAACATTCAGTACTTC. This sequence joins TRBV18 and TRBJ2-4, with no clear D. The CDR3 sequence is 18 residues long. Germline-derived CDR1 and CDR2 are KGHSH and LQKENI. V was shortened by 3 bases and J by 0 bases, with 18 bases between the two germline ends. Drawing the rest from reference TRBV18 and TRBJ2-4, the complete variable domain is NAGVMQNPRHLVRRRGQEARLRCSPMKGHSHVYWYRQLPEEGLKFMVYLQKENIIDESGMPKERFSAEFPKEGPSILRIQQVVRGDSAAYFCASSPGLLRVGAKNIQYFGAGTRLSVL.

This CDR3 is CASSPAGVGDTQYF. The CDR3 DNA follows: TGTGCCAGCAGCCCAGCGGGAGTAGGCGATACGCAGTATTTT. The chain employs TRBV7-9 and TRBJ2-3; the match to TRBD2 covers 8 bases. This CDR3 comprises 14 residues. The J segment lost 6 bases and the V segment lost 5 bases, leaving 7 bases of the junction unmatched. Germline V CDR1 and CDR2: SEHNR, FQNEAQ (reference sequence). The full variable domain, in which reference TRBV7-9 and TRBJ2-3 provide the parts outside the CDR3, is DTGVSQNPRHKITKRGQNVTFRCDPISEHNRLYWYRQTLGQGPEFLTYFQNEAQLEKSRLLSDRFSAERPKGSFSTLEIQRTEQGDSAMYLCASSPAGVGDTQYFGPGTRLTVL.

The chain recombines TRBV19 with TRBJ2-3; possibly TRBD2 for D (5 bases). V lost 4 bases, J lost 6 bases, and 17 bases lay in between. The V gene's germline CDR1 is LNHDA and CDR2 SQIVND (reference sequence). This CDR3 is 15 amino acids long. The CDR3 region is CASSTRTRNVDTQYF. The CDR3 DNA follows: TGTGCCAGTAGTACTCGAACTAGGAATGTCGATACGCAGTATTTT.

This chain connects TRBV5-4 to TRBJ1-5, with unresolved D. V lost 4 bases, J lost 9 bases, and 17 bases lay in between. The CDR3 covers 14 residues. Germline loops: CDR1 SGHNT, CDR2 YYREEE (reference sequence). CDR3 sequence: CASSLDITLSPQHF. The CDR3 DNA follows: TGTGCCAGCAGCCTCGACATTACTTTATCGCCCCAGCATTTT.

The sample holds one count of this clone. CDR3 DNA: TGTGCCAGCAGCTTTCCGGGGGCCTGGGGCAATGAGCAGTTCTTC. Amino acid sequence: CASSFPGAWGNEQFF. The chain carries TRBV7-2 and TRBJ2-1, with D perhaps given as TRBD1 or TRBD2 (6 bases each). CDR3 length: 15 residues. The V end lost 3 bases, the J end lost 6 bases, and 15 bases lay between the germline ends. The germline CDR1 and CDR2 sequences are SGHTA and FQGNSA.

V usage is TRBV4-3 and J usage is TRBJ2-1; the match to TRBD2 covers 11 bases. Germline-derived CDR1 and CDR2 are LGHNA and YSLEER. Losses at the gene ends were 1 base for V and 2 bases for J; bases not matched to a gene: 1. CDR3 size: 16 residues. CDR3 nucleotides: TGCGCCAGCAGCCAAGGACTAGCGGGGACCTACAATGAGCAGTTCTTC. It specifies CASSQGLAGTYNEQFF.

V and J are TRBV5-1 and TRBJ2-5; unclear D gene. With 0 bases removed from V and 1 base from J, the gap between germline ends came to 7 bases. The CDR3 sequence is 14 residues long. Germline V lookup: CDR1 SGHRS, CDR2 YFSETQ. The CDR3 DNA sequence: TGCGCCAGCAGCTTGGCCCCAGGCCAAGAGACCCAGTACTTC. Its protein product is CASSLAPGQETQYF.

The chain employs TRBV27 and TRBJ1-2, with 9 bases matching TRBD1. Trimming cost V 9 bases and J 5 bases; bases outside gene matches: 4. This CDR3 region has 12 residues. Germline CDR1 and CDR2: MNHEY and SMNVEV (reference sequence). The CDR3: CASKTGGYGYTF. The DNA of the CDR3 is TGTGCCAGTAAGACAGGGGGATATGGCTACACCTTC.

The V and J genes are TRBV7-6 and TRBJ2-2, with no clear D. CDR1 and CDR2 from the germline V gene are SGHVS and FNYEAQ. The CDR3 totals 14 residues. Trimming removed 8 bases from V and 3 bases from J, with 13 bases in between. The CDR3 spells CASLNPDDTGELFF. DNA for the CDR3: TGTGCCAGCCTAAACCCGGACGACACCGGGGAGCTGTTTTTT.

This chain links TRBV7-2 with TRBJ2-1; D possibly corresponds to TRBD2 (5 bases). Per the germline V gene, CDR1 is SGHTA and CDR2 is FQGNSA. The CDR3 consists of 16 residues. V was clipped by 1 base and J by 12 bases, with 22 bases between them. The CDR3 DNA follows: TGTGCCAGCAGCTTAGGCCTAGGTACCGGGGAGCAGAGGCAGTTCTTC. This sequence encodes CASSLGLGTGEQRQFF.

V usage is TRBV4-2 and J usage is TRBJ2-7, with unresolved D. The CDR3 runs 15 residues. Germline V gives CDR1 LGHNA, CDR2 YNFKEQ. V was clipped by 4 bases and J by 3 bases, with 16 bases between them. The CDR3 nucleotides are TGTGCCAGCAGCCCTGCTGGGCAGATATTCTACGAGCAGTACTTC. Its protein is CASSPAGQIFYEQYF.

The chain recombines TRBV19 with TRBJ1-1, with D perhaps TRBD1 (6 bases). The V end was cut by 5 bases, the J end by 4 bases, with 14 bases between. Germline assignment: CDR1 LNHDA and CDR2 SQIVND (reference sequence). This CDR3 is built from 14 residues. CDR3 residues: CASSRPGGLTEAFF. The CDR3, as DNA: TGTGCCAGTAGTCGACCGGGGGGGCTCACTGAAGCTTTCTTT. Supplemented by reference TRBV19 and TRBJ1-1, the full variable domain reads DGGITQSPKYLFRKEGQNVTLSCEQNLNHDAMYWYRQDPGQGLRLIYYSQIVNDFQKGDIAEGYSVSREKKESFPLTVTSAQKNPTAFYLCASSRPGGLTEAFFGQGTRLTVV.

About this clone itself: Compared with germline, one end of the junction differs, possibly owing to a read error. This chain joins TRBV7-9 and TRBJ2-4; the D gene is possibly TRBD1 (5 bases). Germline V gives CDR1 SEHNR, CDR2 FQNEAQ (reference sequence). CDR3 length: 11 residues. The CDR3 sequence is CASSLGRDKHF. The CDR3 nucleotides read TGTGCCAGCAGCTTAGGCAGGGATAAGCACTTC.

The CDR3 spells CASTQNPDSTDTQYF. The CDR3, as DNA: TGTGCCAGCACCCAAAACCCGGACTCCACAGATACGCAGTATTTT. The chain uses TRBV7-3 and TRBJ2-3; TRBD2 is a possible D gene (5 bases). In germline, CDR1 is SGHTA, CDR2 FQGTGA. This CDR3 spans 15 amino acids. V was clipped by 7 bases and J by 2 bases, with 16 bases between them. Full variable domain (remainder filled in from reference TRBV7-3 and TRBJ2-3): GAGVSQTPSNKVTEKGKYVELRCDPISGHTALYWYRQSLGQGPEFLIYFQGTGAADDSGLPNDRFFAVRPEGSVSTLKIQRTERGDSAVYLCASTQNPDSTDTQYFGPGTRLTVL.